These 20 T cell receptor beta chains came from one sample sequenced in a study. MiXCR, run by TCRdb on the RT-PCR reads, gives a single entry per CDR3 protein. This table holds about 680,000 distinct CDR3 sequences, about 14% found once. The material sequenced was memory CD4+ T cells from blood. These receptors were obtained from a female donor in good health, serving as a healthy control.

This clonotype showed up just a few times. The rearrangement uses TRBV7-2 and TRBJ2-7; 7 bases are a match to TRBD1. V shed 5 bases and J 2 bases; nucleotides not matched to a gene: 3. In germline, CDR1 is SGHTA, CDR2 FQGNSA. CDR3 length: 13 residues. The CDR3 DNA reads TGTGCCAGCAGCCAAAGGGGGCCCTACGAGCAGTACTTC. Protein sequence: CASSQRGPYEQYF.

The chain uses TRBV3-1 and TRBJ1-4; 9 nucleotides agree with TRBD1. V shed 4 bases and J 8 bases; nucleotides not matched to a gene: 11. This CDR3 comprises 16 residues. Germline CDR1 is LGHDT and CDR2 is YNNKEL (reference sequence). The CDR3 sequence: CASSPLSGTGSEKLFF. The CDR3 nucleotides are TGTGCCAGCAGCCCCCTCTCCGGGACAGGGTCCGAAAAACTGTTTTTT.

This clonotype was counted between two and nine times. The chain recombines TRBV9 with TRBJ2-7; the match to TRBD2 covers 9 bases. CDR3 length: 15 amino acids. The germline CDR1 and CDR2 sequences are SGDLS and YYNGEE. The junction had 6 bases not matched to a gene; V was cut back by 0 bases and J by 5 bases. The CDR3 sequence is CASSVASGRSDEQYF. In nucleotides, the CDR3 is TGTGCCAGCAGCGTAGCGAGCGGGAGGTCCGACGAGCAGTACTTC.

The chain recombines TRBV5-6 with TRBJ1-5, with D maybe TRBD1 (5 bases). Trimming took 0 bases from V and 7 from J, leaving 11 bases between them. The CDR3 runs 14 residues. CDR1 and CDR2 (germline): SGHDT, YYEEEE. The CDR3 here is CASSLGREDQPQHF. The CDR3 nucleotides read TGTGCCAGCAGCTTGGGCAGGGAGGACCAGCCCCAGCATTTT.

This clonotype was seen many times. J is TRBJ2-5 and V is TRBV20-1; the D gene is possibly TRBD2 (7 bases). Trimming took 3 bases from V and 3 from J, leaving 14 bases between them. The CDR3 spans 14 residues. Looked up from germline, CDR1 is DFQATT and CDR2 is SNEGSKA (reference sequence). The CDR3 coding sequence is TGCAGTGCTAGCCGCGGGGGCCTGGAAGAGACCCAGTACTTC. Amino acids: CSASRGGLEETQYF.

This clonotype was found many times. This chain uses TRBV27 with TRBJ2-5; the match to TRBD1 covers 9 bases. In germline, CDR1 is MNHEY, CDR2 SMNVEV (reference sequence). CDR3 length: 18 residues. V gave up 9 bases and J gave up 4 bases; unmatched junction bases: 21. The CDR3 reads CARIPTAGSQGATETQYF. As DNA, the CDR3 is TGTGCCAGGATTCCTACAGCGGGGTCACAGGGGGCTACAGAGACCCAGTACTTC.

This clonotype was picked up many times. The rearrangement uses TRBV10-3 and TRBJ2-5; 7 positions match TRBD2. The germline gives CDR1 ENHRY, CDR2 SYGVKD. The CDR3 runs 15 residues. V lost 5 bases to trimming and J lost 1 base; unmatched junction nucleotides: 7. CDR3 residues: CAISSSASGQETQYF. The DNA of the CDR3 is TGTGCCATCAGTAGTTCCGCTAGCGGCCAAGAGACCCAGTACTTC.

This clonotype occurred a few times. The chain employs TRBV28 and TRBJ2-3; 8 nucleotides match TRBD2. Germline V lookup: CDR1 MDHEN, CDR2 SYDVKM. The CDR3 is 18 amino acids. The ends lost 3 bases at V and 2 bases at J; junction bases unmatched: 13. CDR3 sequence: CASSFPWGAGGSTDTQYF. The CDR3 DNA sequence: TGTGCCAGCAGTTTCCCGTGGGGGGCGGGGGGATCCACAGATACGCAGTATTTT. Full variable domain (missing parts from reference TRBV28 and TRBJ2-3): DVKVTQSSRYLVKRTGEKVFLECVQDMDHENMFWYRQDPGLGLRLIYFSYDVKMKEKGDIPEGYSVSREKKERFSLILESASTNQTSMYLCASSFPWGAGGSTDTQYFGPGTRLTVL.

The chain couples TRBV18 to TRBJ2-2, with TRBD2 as a possible D gene (5 bases). The CDR3 loop spans 15 amino acids. Germline CDR1 is KGHSH and CDR2 is LQKENI. Trimming removed 6 bases from V and 1 base from J, with 12 bases in between. The DNA for the CDR3 is TGTGCCAGCTCGGAGTACCGGGGGAACACCGGGGAGCTGTTTTTT. This gives the protein CASSEYRGNTGELFF.

This clonotype has a handful of counts. The rearrangement links TRBV7-9 to TRBJ2-5; no firm D call. There are 15 residues in the CDR3. V was clipped by 0 bases and J by 5 bases, with 13 bases between them. In germline, CDR1 is SEHNR, CDR2 FQNEAQ (reference sequence). The CDR3 reads CASSLATGGQETQYF. DNA of the CDR3: TGTGCCAGCAGCTTAGCAACCGGCGGTCAGGAGACCCAGTACTTC. The full variable domain, in which reference TRBV7-9 and TRBJ2-5 provide the parts outside the CDR3, is DTGVSQNPRHKITKRGQNVTFRCDPISEHNRLYWYRQTLGQGPEFLTYFQNEAQLEKSRLLSDRFSAERPKGSFSTLEIQRTEQGDSAMYLCASSLATGGQETQYFGPGTRLLVL.

The chain combines TRBV4-3 with TRBJ2-1; 8 positions match TRBD2. CDR1 and CDR2 from the germline V gene are LGHNA and YSLEER. V lost 4 bases and J lost 4; bases outside the gene matches: 12. The CDR3 is 17 amino acids. CDR3: CASSLGLATSLYNEQFF. CDR3 bases: TGCGCCAGCAGCCTCGGACTAGCCACATCCCTTTACAATGAGCAGTTCTTC.

This clonotype came up a few times. This rearrangement joins TRBV6-1 to TRBJ1-6; TRBD1 might be the D (5 bases). V gave up 3 bases and J gave up 1 base, with 10 bases separating them. Germline CDR1 reads MNHNS; CDR2 reads SASEGT. The CDR3 spans 16 residues. The chain's CDR3 is CASSDGRGSYNSPLHF. For the CDR3, the DNA is TGTGCCAGCAGTGATGGCCGGGGGTCCTATAATTCACCCCTCCACTTT.

This rearrangement joins TRBV7-2 to TRBJ1-6; weak D call: TRBD1 (6 bases). Germline V gives CDR1 SGHTA, CDR2 FQGNSA. The V end lost 5 bases, the J end lost 7 bases, and 15 bases lay between the germline ends. The CDR3 spans 15 residues. The CDR3 nucleotides are TGTGCCAGCAGCCCTCGTGGGGGGCAGAATTCACCCCTCCACTTT. Protein sequence: CASSPRGGQNSPLHF.

This chain connects TRBV5-1 to TRBJ2-5; 10 bases are a match to TRBD2. The CDR3 totals 15 residues. CDR1 and CDR2 (germline): SGHRS, YFSETQ. V lost 3 bases and J lost 5; bases outside the gene matches: 7. The chain's CDR3 is CASSSSSGSAETQYF. The CDR3 nucleotides read TGCGCCAGCAGCTCCTCTAGCGGGAGTGCGGAGACCCAGTACTTC. Looking up the rest from reference TRBV5-1 and TRBJ2-5 gives the full variable domain: KAGVTQTPRYLIKTRGQQVTLSCSPISGHRSVSWYQQTPGQGLQFLFEYFSETQRNKGNFPGRFSGRQFSNSRSEMNVSTLELGDSALYLCASSSSSGSAETQYFGPGTRLLVL.

This clonotype has at least ten counts. The chain combines TRBV7-2 with TRBJ2-2; 8 bases match TRBD2. Trimming took 10 bases from V and 1 from J; bases not matched to a gene: 2. From germline, CDR1 is SGHTA and CDR2 FQGNSA. This CDR3 spans 13 amino acids. The CDR3 sequence is CATLAGNTGELFF. The DNA of the CDR3 is TGTGCCACTCTAGCGGGGAACACCGGGGAGCTGTTTTTT.

This clonotype was seen a few times. V is TRBV4-3 and J is TRBJ1-2; TRBD1 agrees at 12 bases. Per germline, CDR1 LGHNA and CDR2 YSLEER. CDR3 length: 17 residues. V gave up 4 bases and J gave up 4 bases; unmatched junction bases: 10. This CDR3 is CASSLDWDRGPIYGYTF. The CDR3 DNA is TGCGCCAGCAGCCTCGATTGGGACAGGGGGCCGATCTATGGCTACACCTTC.

V usage is TRBV7-2 and J usage is TRBJ2-5, with a tentative D call TRBD1 (6 bases). Germline V gene lookup returns CDR1 SGHTA and CDR2 FQGNSA. The CDR3 sequence is 14 residues long. The V end was cut by 4 bases, the J end by 5 bases, with 14 bases between. The CDR3 loop reads CASSSGQMGETQYF. The CDR3 nucleotides are TGTGCCAGCAGCTCAGGACAGATGGGGGAGACCCAGTACTTC.

As regards this clonotype: This could be a read error, since a much larger clone is one nucleotide away. The CDR3: CAIKPAEGYVGGISYNEQFF. For the CDR3, the DNA is TGTGCCATCAAACCGGCAGAGGGGTACGTGGGAGGAATCTCCTACAATGAGCAGTTCTTC. This chain links TRBV10-3 with TRBJ2-1; D possibly corresponds to TRBD2 (6 bases). CDR3 length: 20 amino acids. Germline values: CDR1 ENHRY, CDR2 SYGVKD. The ends were cut back, 7 bases at V and 0 bases at J, with 28 bases in the middle.

This clonotype was seen ten or more times. The rearrangement uses TRBV28 and TRBJ2-1, with TRBD2 identical over 7 bases. The CDR3 runs 16 residues. The germline CDR1 and CDR2 sequences are MDHEN and SYDVKM. V gave up 0 bases and J gave up 2 bases; unmatched junction bases: 4. CDR3 DNA sequence: TGTGCCAGCAGTTTATGGGGGAGGGAAGCCTACAATGAGCAGTTCTTC. Protein product: CASSLWGREAYNEQFF.

This clonotype appeared many times. The J gene is TRBJ2-3, the V gene TRBV7-2; D is unclear. V was trimmed by 5 bases and J by 2 bases, leaving 8 bases between them. CDR3 size: 13 residues. CDR1 is SGHTA and CDR2 is FQGNSA in the germline V gene. In nucleotides, the CDR3 is TGTGCCAGCAGCACATTGGACACAGATACGCAGTATTTT. Amino acids: CASSTLDTDTQYF.